This TCR beta chain was profiled in a study of blood T cell repertoires in COVID-19. The protocol was immunoSEQ multiplex PCR, while the TCRdb copy is restricted to in-frame clones and leaves out a portion. The table includes a few hundred thousand clones, 85% to 90% detected once. The sequence was collected from a woman between 45 and 65 years old who had recovered from COVID-19. The material sequenced was PBMCs or T cells enriched from blood (not recorded which).

CDR3 coding DNA: TGTGCCAGCAGTTTGGGTGGGGGCGGCTTCACAGATACGCAGTATTTT. Its translation is CASSLGGGGFTDTQYF. V and J are TRBV28 and TRBJ2-3; D perhaps matches TRBD1 (6 bases). This CDR3 has 16 residues. With 3 bases removed from V and 2 bases from J, the gap between germline ends came to 15 bases. The germline V gene has CDR1 MDHEN and CDR2 SYDVKM.